What follows are 4 T cell receptor beta chains derived from one specimen sequenced in a study of T-cell reconstitution after alpha-beta-depleted transplantation in children. Preparation of the TCRbeta library involved a method that used unique molecular identifiers. TCRdb processed the PCR reads anew with MiXCR; each CDR3 protein has one entry. The table has fewer than 400,000 distinct CDR3 sequences, 23% seen once. Here the sequenced sample was PBMCs, mostly from graft donor cells, taken 180 days after TCRalphabeta/CD19-depleted stem cell transplant. These receptors all stem from a male patient aged 5 to 17 who had a stem cell transplant for acute lymphoblastic leukemia, so the T cells may come from the graft donor.

This clonotype was seen many times. The rearrangement uses TRBV7-9 and TRBJ2-7, with 10 bases lining up with TRBD2. The ends lost 5 bases at V and 2 bases at J; junction bases unmatched: 3. The CDR3 runs 14 residues. The V gene's germline CDR1 is SEHNR and CDR2 FQNEAQ (reference sequence). CDR3 nucleotide sequence: TGTGCCAGCAGCAAGACTAGCGGGCCCTACGAGCAGTACTTC. Protein: CASSKTSGPYEQYF.

The V and J genes are TRBV20-1 and TRBJ2-1, with 13 bases lining up with TRBD2. The V gene end was trimmed by 2 bases and the J gene end by 4 bases; junction bases not matched to a gene: 11. Looked up from germline, CDR1 is DFQATT and CDR2 is SNEGSKA (reference sequence). This CDR3 spans 18 amino acids. The chain's CDR3 is CSARYGTSGKGLYNEQFF. The CDR3 DNA follows: TGCAGTGCTAGATACGGGACTAGCGGGAAAGGCCTATACAATGAGCAGTTCTTC.

V and J are TRBV4-1 and TRBJ2-1; D unresolved. Germline values: CDR1 MGHRA, CDR2 YSYEKL. The CDR3 runs to 15 residues. Trimming removed 0 bases from V and 10 bases from J, with 16 bases in between. CDR3 bases: TGCGCCAGCAGCCAAGAGCAGAGGCAGGCATACGAGCAGTTCTTC. This sequence encodes CASSQEQRQAYEQFF.

This rearrangement joins TRBV2 to TRBJ2-1; TRBD2 matches at 10 bases. The V segment lost 4 bases and the J segment 4 bases; nucleotides outside the gene matches: 13. The CDR3 has 18 amino acids. Germline V lookup: CDR1 SNHLY, CDR2 FYNNEI. CDR3 in DNA: TGTGCCAGCAGTGGGAGGCGGCTAGCGGGAGTGACTTACAATGAGCAGTTCTTC. Translated, it gives CASSGRRLAGVTYNEQFF.